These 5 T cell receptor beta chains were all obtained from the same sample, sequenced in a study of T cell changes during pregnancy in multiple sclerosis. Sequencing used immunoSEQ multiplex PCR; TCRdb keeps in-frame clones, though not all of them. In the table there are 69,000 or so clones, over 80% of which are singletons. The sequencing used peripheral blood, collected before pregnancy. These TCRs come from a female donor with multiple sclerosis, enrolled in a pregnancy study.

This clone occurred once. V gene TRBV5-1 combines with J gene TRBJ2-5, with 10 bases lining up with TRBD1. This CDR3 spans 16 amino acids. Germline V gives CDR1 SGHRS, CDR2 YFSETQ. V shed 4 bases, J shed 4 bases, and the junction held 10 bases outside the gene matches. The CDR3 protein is CASSATGTGVGETQYF. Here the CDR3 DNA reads TGCGCCAGCAGCGCAACCGGGACAGGGGTCGGAGAGACCCAGTACTTC.

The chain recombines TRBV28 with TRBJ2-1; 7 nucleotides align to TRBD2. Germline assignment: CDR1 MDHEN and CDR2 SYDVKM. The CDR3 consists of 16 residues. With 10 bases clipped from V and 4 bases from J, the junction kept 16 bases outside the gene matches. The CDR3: CATGGFLNSGYNEQFF. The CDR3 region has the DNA TGTGCCACGGGGGGATTCTTAAATTCGGGGTACAATGAGCAGTTCTTC.

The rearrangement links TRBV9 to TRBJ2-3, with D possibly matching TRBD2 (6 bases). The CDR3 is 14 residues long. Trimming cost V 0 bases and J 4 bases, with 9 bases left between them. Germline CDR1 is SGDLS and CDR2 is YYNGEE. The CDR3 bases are TGTGCCAGCAGCGTAGCGGGAGCGTCAGATACGCAGTATTTT. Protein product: CASSVAGASDTQYF.

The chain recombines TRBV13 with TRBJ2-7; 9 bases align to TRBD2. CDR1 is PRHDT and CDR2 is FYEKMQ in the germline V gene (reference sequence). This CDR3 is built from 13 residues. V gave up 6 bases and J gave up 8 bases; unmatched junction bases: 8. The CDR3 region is CASSVSGSGKQYF. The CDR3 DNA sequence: TGTGCCAGCAGTGTTAGCGGGAGCGGTAAGCAGTACTTC.

CDR3 amino acids: CASSGQGTVTNEKLFF. Here the CDR3 DNA reads TGTGCCAGCAGTGGACAGGGAACGGTTACTAATGAAAAACTGTTTTTT. The chain recombines TRBV6-1 with TRBJ1-4, with 7 bases aligning to TRBD1. CDR1 and CDR2 from the germline V gene are MNHNS and SASEGT. The CDR3 runs 16 residues. The V segment lost 4 bases and the J segment 2 bases; nucleotides outside the gene matches: 7.